These 5 T cell receptor beta chains were sequenced from one sample in a study of spatial heterogeneity in lung cancer. Each CDR3 protein is one row after TCRdb ran MiXCR on the 5' RACE reads. The sample carries 3,000 or so distinct CDR3 sequences, roughly 4.7% recorded once. This sample's time point: sample taken at primary tumor resection. The sequenced sample was normal lung tissue next to the tumor, obtained at surgery. The receptors were sampled from a male donor with early-stage non-small cell lung cancer.

By share, this clonotype counts as medium-sized. V gene TRBV25-1 combines with J gene TRBJ2-5; maybe TRBD2 (5 bases). The CDR3 is made up of 14 amino acids. The V gene lost 3 bases and the J gene lost 3 bases, with 11 bases spanning the gap. Germline V gene data show CDR1 as MGHDK and CDR2 as SYGVNS. CDR3 residues: CASSEPGNKETQYF. CDR3 nucleotide sequence: TGTGCCAGCAGTGAGCCGGGGAACAAAGAGACCCAGTACTTC.

By its share, this clonotype is medium-sized. The genes are TRBV5-1 and TRBJ2-7, with TRBD1 matching over 7 bases. Germline CDR1 and CDR2: SGHRS and YFSETQ. The CDR3 has 14 residues. The J segment lost 2 bases and the V segment lost 5 bases, leaving 7 bases of the junction unmatched. The CDR3 coding sequence is TGCGCCAGCAGGGCCCCGGACAGGACCTACGAGCAGTACTTC. This encodes CASRAPDRTYEQYF.

This clonotype was seen more than once but under ten times. The chain recombines TRBV6-6 with TRBJ2-7, with D perhaps TRBD2 (5 bases). Trimming left V 2 bases short and J 7 bases short, with 12 bases between. The CDR3 has 13 amino acids. Germline loops: CDR1 MNHNY, CDR2 SVGAGI (reference sequence). CDR3 DNA: TGTGCCAGCAGTTACGGGGTCTCGGGGGAGCAGTACTTC. It encodes CASSYGVSGEQYF.

This clonotype rates as medium-sized. The chain has TRBV5-5 and TRBJ2-1; TRBD1 might be the D (6 bases). The CDR3 covers 16 residues. The V gene lost 2 bases and the J gene lost 8 bases, with 20 bases spanning the gap. In germline, CDR1 is SGHKS, CDR2 YYEKEE (reference sequence). This CDR3 is CASSFHSGVGEDEQFF. The CDR3, as DNA: TGTGCCAGCAGCTTTCATTCAGGGGTCGGTGAAGATGAGCAGTTCTTC.

This clonotype was counted at least ten times. The genes are TRBV27 and TRBJ2-7; 8 bases line up with TRBD2. Per the germline V gene, CDR1 is MNHEY and CDR2 is SMNVEV (reference sequence). The V gene end was trimmed by 6 bases and the J gene end by 4 bases; junction bases not matched to a gene: 5. The CDR3 has 13 amino acids. CDR3 coding DNA: TGTGCCAGCAGCCCGACTAGCGAATACGAGCAGTACTTC. Protein product: CASSPTSEYEQYF.